The clone carrying this TCR beta chain was recorded a few times. Other nucleotide sequences from this sample produce the same CDR3. Original processing methods: Counts of nucleated cells, estimated from reference gene primer amplification, were obtained. TCRdb's copy holds only in-frame clones and misses some; the assay was immunoSEQ multiplex PCR. V and J calls and clone size are copied from that table; D and trimming were computed from the DNA. This sample has some 370,000 clones, with 90% found just once. These data belong to a study of blood T cell repertoires in COVID-19. Study-level background: Samples representing acute and convalescent COVID-19 were sourced from the United States, Italy and Spain. T cells, B-cell-depleted T cells, or PBMCs provided the cDNA or gDNA that served as material.

The sequenced sample consisted of peripheral blood. This clonotype originated in a man aged 18 to 30 with active or convalescent COVID-19.

In DNA form, the CDR3 reads TGTGCCAGCAGCTTCGGGATGAACACTGAAGCTTTCTTT. Translated, it gives CASSFGMNTEAFF. The rearrangement links TRBV7-9 to TRBJ1-1; no firm D call. Germline V lookup: CDR1 SEHNR, CDR2 FQNEAQ (reference sequence). V lost 3 bases and J 0 bases, leaving 5 bases between the germline ends. The CDR3 sequence is 13 residues long.